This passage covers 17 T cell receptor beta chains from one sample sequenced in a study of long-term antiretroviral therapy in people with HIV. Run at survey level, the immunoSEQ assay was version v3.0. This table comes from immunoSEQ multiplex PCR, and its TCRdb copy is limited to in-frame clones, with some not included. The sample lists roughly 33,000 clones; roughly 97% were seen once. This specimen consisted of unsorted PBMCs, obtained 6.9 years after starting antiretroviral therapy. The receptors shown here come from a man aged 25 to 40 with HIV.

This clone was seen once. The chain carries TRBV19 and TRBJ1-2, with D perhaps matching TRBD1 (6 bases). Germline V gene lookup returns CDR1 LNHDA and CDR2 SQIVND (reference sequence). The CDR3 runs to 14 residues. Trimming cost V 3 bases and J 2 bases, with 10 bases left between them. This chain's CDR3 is CASSIYQGNYGYTF. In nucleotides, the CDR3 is TGTGCCAGTAGTATTTACCAGGGGAACTATGGCTACACCTTC.

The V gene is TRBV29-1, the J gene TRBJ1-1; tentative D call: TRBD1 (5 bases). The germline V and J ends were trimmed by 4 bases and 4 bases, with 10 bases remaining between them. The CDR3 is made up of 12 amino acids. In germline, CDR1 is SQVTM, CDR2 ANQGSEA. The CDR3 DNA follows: TGCAGCGTTGCCAGGGTTGGCACTGAAGCTTTCTTT. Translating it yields CSVARVGTEAFF.

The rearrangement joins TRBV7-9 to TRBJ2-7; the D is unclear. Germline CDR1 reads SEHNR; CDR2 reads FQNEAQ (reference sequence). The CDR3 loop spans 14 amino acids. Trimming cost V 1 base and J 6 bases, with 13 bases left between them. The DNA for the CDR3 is TGTGCCAGCAGCTTAGTGAAGCCTAACGTCGAGCAGTACTTC. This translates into CASSLVKPNVEQYF.

The CDR3 is CASSMDREYSNQPQHF. CDR3 nucleotides: TGTGCCAGCAGTATGGACCGAGAATATAGCAATCAGCCCCAGCATTTT. The V call is TRBV6-8, the J call TRBJ1-5; D is uncertain. The germline V gene has CDR1 MNHGY and CDR2 SAAAGT. Trimming removed 5 bases from V and 0 bases from J, with 14 bases in between. This CDR3 is built from 16 residues.

The CDR3 DNA follows: TGTGCCAGCACTGGCAGTCGTTCGGGTGGCTACACCTTC. Amino acids: CASTGSRSGGYTF. The J gene is TRBJ1-2, the V gene TRBV2, with no clear D. The germline CDR1 and CDR2 sequences are SNHLY and FYNNEI. Trimming left V 7 bases short and J 7 bases short, with 16 bases between. CDR3 length: 13 residues.

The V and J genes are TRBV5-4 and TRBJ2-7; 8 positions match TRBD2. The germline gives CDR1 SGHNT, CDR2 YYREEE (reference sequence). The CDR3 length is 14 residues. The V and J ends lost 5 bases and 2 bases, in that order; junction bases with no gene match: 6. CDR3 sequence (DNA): TGTGCCAGCAGGACTAGCGAATCGCCCTACGAGCAGTACTTC. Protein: CASRTSESPYEQYF.

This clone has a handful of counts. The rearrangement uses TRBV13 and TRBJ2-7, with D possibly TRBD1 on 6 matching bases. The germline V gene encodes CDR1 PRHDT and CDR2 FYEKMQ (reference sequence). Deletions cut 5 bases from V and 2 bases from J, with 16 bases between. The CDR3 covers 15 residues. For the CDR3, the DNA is TGTGCCAGCAGCCAATCAGGGGTCCTGCCCTACGAGCAGTACTTC. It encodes CASSQSGVLPYEQYF.

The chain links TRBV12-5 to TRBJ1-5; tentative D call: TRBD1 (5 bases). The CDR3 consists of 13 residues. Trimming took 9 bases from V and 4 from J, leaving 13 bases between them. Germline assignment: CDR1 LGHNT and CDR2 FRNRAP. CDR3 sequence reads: CASIRDANQPQHF. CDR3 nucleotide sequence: TGTGCTAGCATTCGGGACGCAAATCAGCCCCAGCATTTT.

The CDR3 DNA reads TGTGCCAGCAGCAAAACCAGGGTTGGGGCTGGGTTCCGGGCGCGACTCCAAGAGACCCAGTACTTC. Amino acids: CASSKTRVGAGFRARLQETQYF. V usage is TRBV21-1 and J usage is TRBJ2-5; the D segment call TRBD1 is taken from the table without a DNA check. TRBV21-1 is flagged as a pseudogene. The CDR3 consists of 22 residues.

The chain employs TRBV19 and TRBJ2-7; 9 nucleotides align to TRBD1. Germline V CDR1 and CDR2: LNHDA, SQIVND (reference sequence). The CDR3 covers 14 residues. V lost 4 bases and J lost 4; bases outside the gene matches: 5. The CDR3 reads CASSRGTGWYEQYF. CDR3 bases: TGTGCCAGTAGTAGGGGGACAGGGTGGTACGAGCAGTACTTC.

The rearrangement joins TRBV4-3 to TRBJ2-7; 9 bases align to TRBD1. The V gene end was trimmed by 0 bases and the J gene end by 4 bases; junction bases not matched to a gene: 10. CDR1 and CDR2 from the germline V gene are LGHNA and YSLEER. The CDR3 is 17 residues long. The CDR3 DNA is TGCGCCAGCAGCCAAGATACAGGGGGCGTCAGAGTGTACGAGCAGTACTTC. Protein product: CASSQDTGGVRVYEQYF.

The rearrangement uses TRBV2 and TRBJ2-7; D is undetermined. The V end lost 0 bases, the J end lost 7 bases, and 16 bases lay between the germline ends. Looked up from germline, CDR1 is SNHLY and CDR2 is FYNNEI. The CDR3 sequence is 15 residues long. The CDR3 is CASSEANGPQEEQYF. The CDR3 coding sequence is TGTGCCAGCAGTGAAGCGAATGGTCCCCAGGAAGAGCAGTACTTC.

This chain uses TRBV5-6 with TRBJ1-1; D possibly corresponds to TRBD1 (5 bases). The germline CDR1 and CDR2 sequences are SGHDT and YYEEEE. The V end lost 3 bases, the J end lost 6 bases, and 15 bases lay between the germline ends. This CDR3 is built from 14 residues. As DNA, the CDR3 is TGTGCCAGCAGCTCGGGCTGGGGGTTGGCTGAAGCTTTCTTT. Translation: CASSSGWGLAEAFF.

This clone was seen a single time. CDR3 nucleotides: TGTGCCAGCTCACACTCCGGTGCAACTAATGAAAAACTGTTTTTT. Protein sequence: CASSHSGATNEKLFF. The rearrangement joins TRBV18 to TRBJ1-4; unclear D gene. Germline CDR1 reads KGHSH; CDR2 reads LQKENI. The CDR3 has 15 residues. V lost 4 bases to trimming and J lost 0 bases, with 9 bases between them.

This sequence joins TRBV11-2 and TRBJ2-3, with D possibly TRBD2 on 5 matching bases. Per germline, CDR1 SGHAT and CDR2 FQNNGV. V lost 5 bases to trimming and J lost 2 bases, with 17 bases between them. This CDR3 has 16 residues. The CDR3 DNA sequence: TGTGCCAGCAGCCAAAACCCCCTGAGGGACACAGATACGCAGTATTTT. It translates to CASSQNPLRDTDTQYF. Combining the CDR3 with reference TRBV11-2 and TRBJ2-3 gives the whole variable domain EAGVAQSPRYKIIEKRQSVAFWCNPISGHATLYWYQQILGQGPKLLIQFQNNGVVDDSQLPKDRFSAERLKGVDSTLKIQPAKLEDSAVYLCASSQNPLRDTDTQYFGPGTRLTVL.

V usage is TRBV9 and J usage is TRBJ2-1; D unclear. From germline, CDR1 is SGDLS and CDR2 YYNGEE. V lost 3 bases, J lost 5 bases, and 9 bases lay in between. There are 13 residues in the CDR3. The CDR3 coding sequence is TGTGCCAGCAGCGGCATAACCCACAATGAGCAGTTCTTC. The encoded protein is CASSGITHNEQFF.

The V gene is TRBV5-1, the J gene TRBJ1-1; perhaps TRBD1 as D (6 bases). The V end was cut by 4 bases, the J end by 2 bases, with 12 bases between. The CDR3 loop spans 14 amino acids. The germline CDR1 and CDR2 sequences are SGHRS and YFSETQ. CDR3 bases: TGCGCCAGCAGCCGGACAGTTGATAACACTGAAGCTTTCTTT. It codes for CASSRTVDNTEAFF.